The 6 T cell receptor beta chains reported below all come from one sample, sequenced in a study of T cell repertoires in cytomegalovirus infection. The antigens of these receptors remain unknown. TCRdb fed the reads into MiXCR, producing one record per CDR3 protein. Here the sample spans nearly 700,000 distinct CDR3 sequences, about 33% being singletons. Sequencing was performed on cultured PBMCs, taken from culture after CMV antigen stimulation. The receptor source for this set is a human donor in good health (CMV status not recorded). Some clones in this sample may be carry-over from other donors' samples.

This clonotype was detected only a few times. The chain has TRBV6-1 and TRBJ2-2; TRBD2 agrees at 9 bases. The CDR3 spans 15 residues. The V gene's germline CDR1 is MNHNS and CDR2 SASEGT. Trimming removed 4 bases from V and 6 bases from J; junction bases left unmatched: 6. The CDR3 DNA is TGTGCCAGCAGTGGGCTAGCGGGGATGGCCGGGGAGCTGTTTTTT. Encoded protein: CASSGLAGMAGELFF.

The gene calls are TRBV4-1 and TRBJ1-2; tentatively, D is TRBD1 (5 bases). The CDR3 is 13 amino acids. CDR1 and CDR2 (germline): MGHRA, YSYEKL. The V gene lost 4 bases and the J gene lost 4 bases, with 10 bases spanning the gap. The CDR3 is CASSPRGLYGYTF. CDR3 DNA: TGCGCCAGCAGCCCCCGGGGACTCTATGGCTACACCTTC.

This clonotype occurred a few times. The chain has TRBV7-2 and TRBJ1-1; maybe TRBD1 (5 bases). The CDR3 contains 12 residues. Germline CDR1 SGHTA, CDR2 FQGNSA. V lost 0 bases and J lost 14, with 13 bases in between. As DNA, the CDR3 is TGTGCCAGCAGCTTAGCGCGGGACCGGAGCTTCTTT. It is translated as CASSLARDRSFF. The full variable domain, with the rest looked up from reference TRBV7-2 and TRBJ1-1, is GAGVSQSPSNKVTEKGKDVELRCDPISGHTALYWYRQSLGQGLEFLIYFQGNSAPDKSGLPSDRFSAERTGGSVSTLTIQRTQQEDSAVYLCASSLARDRSFFGQGTRLTVV.

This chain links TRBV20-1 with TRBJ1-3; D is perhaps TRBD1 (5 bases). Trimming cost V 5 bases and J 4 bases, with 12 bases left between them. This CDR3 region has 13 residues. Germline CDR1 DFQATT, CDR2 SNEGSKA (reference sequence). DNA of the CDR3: TGCAGTGCTCTCAGGGTAGCCGGAAACACCATATATTTT. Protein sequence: CSALRVAGNTIYF.

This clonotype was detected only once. The CDR3 loop is CASGREIGETQYF. CDR3 DNA sequence: TGTGCCAGTGGGCGGGAGATTGGAGAGACCCAGTACTTC. The J gene is TRBJ2-5, the V gene TRBV6-4; 7 positions match TRBD2. The CDR3 covers 13 residues. Germline values: CDR1 MRHNA, CDR2 SNTAGT. V was pared by 9 bases and J by 4 bases, with 8 bases of the junction left unmatched.

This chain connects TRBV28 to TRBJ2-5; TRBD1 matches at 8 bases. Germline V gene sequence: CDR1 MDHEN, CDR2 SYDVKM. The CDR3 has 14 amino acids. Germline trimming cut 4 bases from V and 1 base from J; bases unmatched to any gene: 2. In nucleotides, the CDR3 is TGTGCCAGCAGTTCGGGACAGGCCCAAGAGACCCAGTACTTC. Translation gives CASSSGQAQETQYF.